A selection of T cell receptor beta chains follows, all from one sample in a study of T cells in Graves' hyperthyroidism and ophthalmopathy. TCRdb re-derived calls from the multiplex PCR reads in MiXCR, one entry per CDR3 protein. The sample contains about 52,000 distinct CDR3 sequences, less than 60% of which appear only once. The sequenced sample was blood. These receptors all come from a woman aged 45-65 years with Graves' ophthalmopathy. Each CDR3 is given with its conserved first and last residue. The D gene is left open where the match is weak. Where a row states a size, it is once, few, many or the class of an expanded clone; other rows omit it.

j_gene | v_gene | d_gene | abundance | CDR3aa | CDR3nt
TRBJ2-1 | TRBV11-2 | TRBD2 | many | CASSILSGDSYNEQFF | TGTGCCAGCAGCATACTTAGCGGGGACTCCTACAATGAGCAGTTCTTC
TRBJ2-1 | TRBV20-1 | . | few | CSARGGNPRDNEQFF | TGCAGTGCTAGAGGCGGGAACCCGAGGGACAATGAGCAGTTCTTC
TRBJ2-1 | TRBV2 | TRBD1 | many | CASSELGQGSYNEQFF | TGTGCCAGCAGTGAATTAGGACAGGGCTCCTACAATGAGCAGTTCTTC
TRBJ1-6 | TRBV18 | . | few | CASSPSVRGFSPLHF | TGTGCCAGCTCACCGTCAGTACGGGGTTTCTCACCCCTCCACTTT
TRBJ2-7 | TRBV5-1 | TRBD1 | many | CASAGTGLDEQYF | TGCGCCAGCGCAGGGACAGGGTTGGACGAGCAGTACTTC
TRBJ2-2 | TRBV10-3 | TRBD2 | many | CAISETSGANTGELFF | TGTGCCATCAGTGAAACTAGCGGGGCAAACACCGGGGAGCTGTTTTTT
TRBJ2-1 | TRBV6-4 | TRBD2 | many | CASSDSSLAGINEQFF | TGTGCCAGCAGTGACTCGAGTCTAGCGGGGATCAATGAGCAGTTCTTC
TRBJ1-5 | TRBV18 | . | . | CASSGTGNQPQHF | TGTGCCAGCTCAGGGACGGGCAATCAGCCCCAGCATTTT
TRBJ2-5 | TRBV11-2 | . | many | CASSLAAGETQYF | TGTGCCAGCAGCTTAGCAGCGGGAGAGACCCAGTACTTC
TRBJ1-2 | TRBV24-1 | TRBD1 | medium-sized | CATSDQGGQGEGYTF | TGTGCCACCAGTGACCAGGGAGGACAGGGCGAGGGCTACACCTTC
TRBJ2-5 | TRBV6-2/TRBV6-3 | TRBD1 | . | CASSPGQGDQEAQYF | TGTGCCAGCAGCCCGGGACAGGGCGACCAAGAGGCCCAGTACTTC
TRBJ2-5 | TRBV5-6 | TRBD1 | . | CASSAAFSGQGGQETQYF | TGTGCCAGCAGCGCCGCGTTTTCCGGACAGGGGGGACAAGAGACCCAGTACTTC
TRBJ2-7 | TRBV6-6 | . | many | CASSYDPPGGVFSEQYF | TGTGCCAGCAGTTACGATCCCCCCGGGGGCGTTTTTTCCGAGCAGTACTTC
TRBJ1-1 | TRBV5-1 | TRBD1 | many | CASSSTGSGTEAFF | TGCGCCAGCAGCTCGACAGGGTCGGGCACTGAAGCTTTCTTT
TRBJ1-5 | TRBV20-1 | . | . | CSARDPGLSNQPQHF | TGCAGTGCTAGAGACCCGGGGCTGAGCAATCAGCCCCAGCATTTT
TRBJ1-1 | TRBV7-9 | . | . | CASSLDQGGWGNTEAFF | TGTGCCAGCAGCTTAGACCAGGGAGGTTGGGGTAACACTGAAGCTTTCTTT
TRBJ2-3 | TRBV9 | . | . | CASSVADLSSYNEQYF | TGTGCCAGCAGCGTAGCAGACCTCAGCTCCTACAATGAGCAGTATTTT
TRBJ1-5 | TRBV28 | . | many | CASTEELQPQHF | TGTGCCAGCACGGAGGAATTGCAGCCCCAGCATTTT
TRBJ2-1 | TRBV6-4 | . | many | CASSDGESGEQFF | TGTGCCAGCAGTGACGGGGAGAGCGGTGAGCAGTTCTTC
TRBJ2-1 | TRBV7-9 | . | many | CASSVQGTSGNEQFF | TGTGCCAGCAGCGTACAGGGAACTTCGGGCAATGAGCAGTTCTTC
TRBJ1-1 | TRBV20-1 | . | . | CSARKMGTNTEAFF | TGCAGTGCTAGAAAAATGGGAACGAACACTGAAGCTTTCTTT
TRBJ2-1 | TRBV7-8 | TRBD2 | . | CASSLSPRTSGRREQFF | TGTGCCAGCAGCCTTTCTCCCCGGACTAGCGGGAGGCGTGAGCAGTTCTTC
TRBJ1-1 | TRBV10-3 | . | . | CAITADGTGGANVLTFF | TGTGCCATCACCGCGGACGGGACGGGTGGGGCCAACGTCCTGACTTTCTTT
TRBJ2-5 | TRBV9 | . | . | CASSVRLRETQYF | TGTGCCAGCAGCGTACGCCTCCGTGAGACCCAGTACTTC
TRBJ2-7 | TRBV24-1 | TRBD1 | medium-sized | CATAGPTGPHEQYF | TGTGCCACCGCAGGGCCGACAGGGCCCCACGAGCAGTACTTC
TRBJ1-2 | TRBV9 | . | many | CASSERLTNYGYTF | TGTGCCAGCAGCGAGAGACTTACTAACTATGGCTACACCTTC
TRBJ2-7 | TRBV6-5 | TRBD1 | many | CASRWDREDEQYF | TGTGCCAGCAGGTGGGACAGGGAGGACGAGCAGTACTTC
TRBJ2-3 | TRBV5-1 | TRBD2 | . | CVSSETSGGATDTQYF | TGCGTCAGCAGCGAGACTAGCGGGGGGGCCACAGATACGCAGTATTTT
TRBJ1-4 | TRBV6-5 | . | . | CASSSTTGLGEKLFF | TGTGCCAGCAGTTCGACGACTGGGTTGGGCGAAAAACTGTTTTTT
TRBJ2-1 | TRBV2 | TRBD2 | . | CASSDSGGARYNEQFF | TGTGCCAGCAGTGACAGCGGGGGGGCACGTTACAATGAGCAGTTCTTC
TRBJ1-4 | TRBV6-6 | . | . | CASSYSMGDNNGKLFF | TGTGCCAGCAGTTACTCGATGGGGGATAATAATGGAAAACTGTTTTTT
TRBJ2-2 | TRBV6-2/TRBV6-3 | . | . | CASSTGELFF | TGTGCCAGCAGCACAGGGGAGCTGTTTTTT
TRBJ1-2 | TRBV7-9 | . | . | CASSLYQGNYGYTF | TGTGCCAGCAGCTTATATCAGGGGAACTATGGCTACACCTTC
TRBJ2-3 | TRBV19 | . | . | CASSNSGPRDTQYF | TGTGCCAGTAGTAATAGCGGACCCAGGGATACGCAGTATTTT
TRBJ2-7 | TRBV12-3/TRBV12-4 | . | . | CASSLGGIYYEQYF | TGTGCCAGCAGTTTGGGTGGGATTTACTACGAGCAGTACTTC
TRBJ2-7 | TRBV9 | TRBD2 | many | CASSATSGAAGGEQYF | TGTGCCAGCAGCGCAACTAGCGGGGCGGCGGGTGGCGAGCAGTACTTC
TRBJ2-1 | TRBV14 | TRBD2 | many | CASSQETRGGRVNEQFF | TGTGCCAGCAGCCAAGAAACTAGGGGCGGGAGGGTGAATGAGCAGTTCTTC
TRBJ1-1 | TRBV27 | TRBD1 | . | CASSHSDRGGMAFF | TGTGCCAGCAGCCACTCCGACAGGGGAGGGATGGCTTTCTTT
TRBJ1-2 | TRBV2 | . | few | CASSDRNYGYTF | TGTGCCAGCAGTGACAGAAACTATGGCTACACCTTC
TRBJ2-7 | TRBV5-1 | . | . | CASSFRELYYEQYF | TGCGCCAGCAGCTTCCGGGAACTATACTACGAGCAGTACTTC
TRBJ2-1 | TRBV28 | . | many | CASIPSWASVHNEQFF | TGTGCCAGCATCCCCAGTTGGGCTAGCGTCCACAATGAGCAGTTCTTC
TRBJ1-4 | TRBV28 | . | many | CASSRASNEKLFF | TGTGCCAGCAGTCGCGCCAGTAATGAAAAACTGTTTTTT
TRBJ2-1 | TRBV20-1 | . | many | CSARDRRPGNEQFF | TGCAGTGCTAGAGATCGGCGCCCGGGCAATGAGCAGTTCTTC
TRBJ2-1 | TRBV6-5 | . | . | CASSPQQGGLYNEQFF | TGTGCCAGCAGCCCGCAACAGGGGGGGCTCTACAATGAGCAGTTCTTC
TRBJ2-2 | TRBV19 | TRBD2 | many | CASSPEPGLAGVTGELFF | TGTGCCAGTAGCCCAGAACCGGGACTAGCGGGAGTTACCGGGGAGCTGTTTTTT
TRBJ2-3 | TRBV6-4 | TRBD2 | once | CASSDSGSGGDTQYF | TGTGCCAGCAGTGATAGCGGGAGTGGGGGAGATACGCAGTATTTT